Following are 18 T cell receptor beta chains from one sample sequenced in a study of low-dose radiotherapy and immunotherapy resistance in tumors. Regarding time point: after trial treatment. The treatment here: LDRT plus nivolumab, ipilimumab, low-dose cyclophosphamide and aspirin (RACIN trial). First-strand cDNA relied on TRAV- and TRBV-specific primers spanning alpha and beta chains. It was with a constant-region primer and a V-primer adapter that TCRs were amplified over around 19 PCR cycles. TCRdb reprocessed the reads via MiXCR and lists one record per CDR3 protein. The sample shows under 40,000 distinct CDR3 sequences, 49% of them seen only once. The sample was PBMCs, taken after low-dose radiotherapy plus immunotherapy. These receptors came from a male donor with gallbladder cancer.

This sequence joins TRBV19 and TRBJ2-7; 10 bases are a match to TRBD1. CDR3 length equals 15 residues. Germline V lookup: CDR1 LNHDA, CDR2 SQIVND (reference sequence). With 1 base clipped from V and 6 bases from J, the junction kept 6 bases outside the gene matches. For the CDR3, the DNA is TGTGCCAGTAGTATAGCCCGGGACAGGGGAGGCGAGCAGTACTTC. This gives the protein CASSIARDRGGEQYF.

The genes are TRBV11-2 and TRBJ2-2, with unresolved D. Germline CDR1 reads SGHAT; CDR2 reads FQNNGV. The germline V and J ends were trimmed by 4 bases and 5 bases, with 17 bases remaining between them. The CDR3 has 16 amino acids. The CDR3 sequence: CASSSSSPDSTGELFF. The CDR3 region has the DNA TGTGCCAGCAGCTCAAGCAGCCCAGACTCTACCGGGGAGCTGTTTTTT.

The rearrangement uses TRBV2 and TRBJ1-1, with D uncertain. Germline values: CDR1 SNHLY, CDR2 FYNNEI. V lost 4 bases and J 4 bases, leaving 10 bases between the germline ends. The CDR3 covers 13 residues. The CDR3 reads CASSGAPGTEAFF. DNA of the CDR3: TGTGCCAGCAGTGGGGCGCCTGGCACTGAAGCTTTCTTT.

The chain couples TRBV29-1 to TRBJ1-3; TRBD1 agrees at 8 bases. There are 13 residues in the CDR3. Germline V lookup: CDR1 SQVTM, CDR2 ANQGSEA. Trimming removed 4 bases from V and 7 bases from J; junction bases left unmatched: 6. The CDR3 bases are TGCAGCGTTGGCAGGGGGCTTGGTAACACCATATATTTT. Its protein product is CSVGRGLGNTIYF.

This clonotype showed up just once. The V gene is TRBV5-1, the J gene TRBJ1-5; D uncertain. The CDR3 is 14 amino acids. The ends were cut back, 4 bases at V and 2 bases at J, with 10 bases in the middle. Germline CDR1 reads SGHRS; CDR2 reads YFSETQ. In DNA form, the CDR3 reads TGCGCCAGCAGCGGGGAAGGCGGCAATCAGCCCCAGCATTTT. Protein product: CASSGEGGNQPQHF.

This clonotype has a handful of counts. This rearrangement joins TRBV6-2 or TRBV6-3 to TRBJ2-7; D is unclear. V was shortened by 6 bases and J by 2 bases, with 20 bases between the two germline ends. Germline V gives CDR1 MNHEY, CDR2 SVGEGT. There are 16 residues in the CDR3. Here the CDR3 DNA reads TGTGCCAGCAGGGCCCGGTCCTCGACGGAAACCTACGAGCAGTACTTC. Its protein is CASRARSSTETYEQYF.

This clonotype is medium-sized in the sample. The chain recombines TRBV28 with TRBJ2-3; D unresolved. V lost 3 bases to trimming and J lost 2 bases, with 6 bases between them. The CDR3 runs 13 residues. In germline, CDR1 is MDHEN, CDR2 SYDVKM. CDR3 region: CASSFQDTDTQYF. The CDR3, as DNA: TGTGCCAGCAGTTTTCAGGACACAGATACGCAGTATTTT.

This clonotype was picked up a small number of times. The chain is built from TRBV28 and TRBJ2-5; 7 bases are shared with TRBD2. From germline, CDR1 is MDHEN and CDR2 SYDVKM. After removal of 3 bases from V and 2 bases from J, the junction contained 6 bases not matched to a gene. The CDR3 runs to 15 residues. For the CDR3, the DNA is TGTGCCAGCAGTTTTGGGGCGGGAGAGCAAGAGACCCAGTACTTC. This encodes CASSFGAGEQETQYF.

CDR3 loop: CASSVQRDTPSGANTEAFF. The CDR3 region has the DNA TGTGCCAGCAGTGTGCAAAGGGACACCCCCTCGGGGGCGAACACTGAAGCTTTCTTT. The V gene is TRBV25-1, the J gene TRBJ1-1; a weak D match, TRBD1 (6 bases). With 4 bases removed from V and 1 base from J, the gap between germline ends came to 25 bases. Germline V gives CDR1 MGHDK, CDR2 SYGVNS. The CDR3 has 19 amino acids.

The chain uses TRBV7-9 and TRBJ2-1; D unresolved. V was trimmed by 2 bases and J by 4 bases, leaving 9 bases between them. The CDR3 totals 14 residues. Germline V gene sequence: CDR1 SEHNR, CDR2 FQNEAQ (reference sequence). The CDR3 nucleotides are TGTGCCAGCAGCTTAAGGGCTGCATACAATGAGCAGTTCTTC. The encoded protein is CASSLRAAYNEQFF.

The V call is TRBV12-3 or TRBV12-4, the J call TRBJ2-7; 8 bases map to TRBD1. The CDR3 is 13 residues long. The trim removed 6 bases at V and 7 bases at J, leaving 8 bases unmatched. CDR3 sequence (DNA): TGTGCCAGCAGCCCGACAGGGGCGAGGGAGCAGTACTTC. This encodes CASSPTGAREQYF.

This clonotype was seen repeatedly, ten times or more. The CDR3 DNA follows: TGTGCCAGCAGCTACGACAAAGGACTAGCAAATGAGCAGTTCTTC. This gives the protein CASSYDKGLANEQFF. The rearrangement joins TRBV7-2 to TRBJ2-1; 8 bases line up with TRBD2. V gave up 4 bases and J gave up 7 bases; unmatched junction bases: 9. From germline, CDR1 is SGHTA and CDR2 FQGNSA. The CDR3 loop spans 15 amino acids.

This clonotype was picked up many times. V gene TRBV6-8 combines with J gene TRBJ2-3; maybe TRBD2 (5 bases). This CDR3 has 13 residues. The germline V gene has CDR1 MNHGY and CDR2 SAAAGT. The ends were cut back, 6 bases at V and 4 bases at J, with 11 bases in the middle. This CDR3 is CASRFTRADTQYF. The CDR3 DNA follows: TGTGCCAGCAGGTTCACTAGGGCAGATACGCAGTATTTT.

This clonotype has a count of ten or more. The chain has TRBV24-1 and TRBJ2-3, with D perhaps TRBD1 (5 bases). Deletions cut 3 bases from V and 2 bases from J, with 11 bases between. Germline V gene data show CDR1 as KGHDR and CDR2 as SFDVKD. The CDR3 has 15 amino acids. The CDR3 sequence: CATSDTRAPTDTQYF. The CDR3 nucleotides are TGTGCCACCAGTGATACCAGGGCGCCCACAGATACGCAGTATTTT.

This clonotype was found many times. The chain links TRBV12-3 or TRBV12-4 to TRBJ2-2; the D is unclear. The CDR3 is 13 amino acids. V dropped 6 bases and J dropped 5 bases, with 10 bases sitting between them. The CDR3: CASSPGWTGELFF. The CDR3 nucleotides are TGTGCCAGCAGCCCCGGATGGACCGGGGAGCTGTTTTTT.

The chain recombines TRBV30 with TRBJ2-3; no clear D. Germline V lookup: CDR1 GTSNPN, CDR2 SVGIG (reference sequence). This CDR3 is 11 amino acids long. Trimming removed 0 bases at V and 6 bases at J, with 4 bases between. This CDR3 reads CAWSVQDTQYF. The CDR3 DNA reads as TGTGCCTGGAGTGTACAGGATACGCAGTATTTT.

The chain couples TRBV10-3 to TRBJ2-2, with D uncertain. Germline values: CDR1 ENHRY, CDR2 SYGVKD. The germline V and J ends were trimmed by 0 bases and 8 bases, with 4 bases remaining between them. This CDR3 is built from 12 residues. The CDR3 DNA sequence: TGTGCCATCAGTGAGTCGAGAGGGGAGCTGTTTTTT. Protein sequence: CAISESRGELFF.

The rearrangement uses TRBV12-5 and TRBJ1-1; D is undetermined. CDR1 LGHNT and CDR2 FRNRAP come from the germline V gene. This CDR3 is built from 11 residues. Trimming cost V 1 base and J 5 bases, with 2 bases left between them. The CDR3 protein is CASGLETEAFF. CDR3 DNA: TGTGCTAGTGGTTTGGAGACTGAAGCTTTCTTT.